This TCR beta chain originates from a study of cytomegalovirus exposure and HLA in healthy donors. The CDR3 has 15 residues. Germline CDR1 SGDLS, CDR2 YYNGEE. V gave up 0 bases and J gave up 6 bases, with 12 bases separating them. Study observations and caveats: Within a later analysis, the majority of CMV-associated TCR beta chains appeared HLA-restricted. For TCR beta chains, V- and J-gene trimming was later linked to a missense DCLRE1C variant. Some V segments, including TRBV6-2 and TRBV6-3, were excluded as indistinguishable.

It was with 60 Vbeta and 13 Jbeta primers that the PCR ran. In the study's own analysis: Later, tens of millions of unique TCR beta chains were counted in an analysis, and 10 million to 12 million of them were shared. Here immunoSEQ multiplex PCR was the method, and the copy in TCRdb shows in-frame clones only, minus some. D and trimming come from the DNA, and the V and J calls and clone size come from that table. Here the sample spans some 120,000 clones, 15% being singletons. This clone was detected ten times or more. The antigen remains undetermined. The chain has TRBV9 and TRBJ2-2, with a tentative D call TRBD2 (5 bases). This TCR came from a woman younger than 30 in good health and CMV-seronegative. Specimen: PBMCs. CDR3: CASSVVQEASGELFF. For the CDR3, the DNA is TGTGCCAGCAGCGTAGTGCAGGAGGCTTCCGGGGAGCTGTTTTTT.